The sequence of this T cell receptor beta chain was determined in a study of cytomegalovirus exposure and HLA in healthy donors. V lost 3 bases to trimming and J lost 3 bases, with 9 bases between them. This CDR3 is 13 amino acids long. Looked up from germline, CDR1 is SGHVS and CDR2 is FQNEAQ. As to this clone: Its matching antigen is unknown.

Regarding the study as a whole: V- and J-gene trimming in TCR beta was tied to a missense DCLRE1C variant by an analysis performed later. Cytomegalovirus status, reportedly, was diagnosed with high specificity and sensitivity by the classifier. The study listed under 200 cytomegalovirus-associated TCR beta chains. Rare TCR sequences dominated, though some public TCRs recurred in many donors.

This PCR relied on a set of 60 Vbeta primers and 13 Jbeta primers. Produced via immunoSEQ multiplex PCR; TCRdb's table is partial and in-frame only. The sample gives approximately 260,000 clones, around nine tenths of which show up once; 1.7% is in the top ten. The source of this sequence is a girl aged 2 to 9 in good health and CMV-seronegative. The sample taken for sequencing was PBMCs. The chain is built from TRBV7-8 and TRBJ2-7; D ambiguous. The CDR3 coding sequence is TGTGCCAGCAGCTTCAGACTTAGCTACGAGCAGTACTTC. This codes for CASSFRLSYEQYF.